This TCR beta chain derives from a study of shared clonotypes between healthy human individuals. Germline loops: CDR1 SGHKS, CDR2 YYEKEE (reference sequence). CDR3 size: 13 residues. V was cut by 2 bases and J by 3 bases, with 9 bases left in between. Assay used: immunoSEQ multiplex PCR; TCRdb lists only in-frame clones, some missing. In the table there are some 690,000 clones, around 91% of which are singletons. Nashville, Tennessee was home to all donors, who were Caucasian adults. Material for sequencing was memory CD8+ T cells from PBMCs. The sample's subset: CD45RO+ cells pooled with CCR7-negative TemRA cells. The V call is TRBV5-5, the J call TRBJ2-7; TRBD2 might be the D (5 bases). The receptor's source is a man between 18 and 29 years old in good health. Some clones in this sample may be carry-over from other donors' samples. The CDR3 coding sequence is TGTGCCAGCAGCTTCGGAGGAGACTACGAGCAGTACTTC. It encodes CASSFGGDYEQYF.